This T cell receptor (beta chain) stems from a study of Tregs in tolerant kidney transplant recipients. Study in general: After more than five days with irradiated graft donor PBMCs, CFSE-labeled recipient PBMCs were FACS-sorted.

Comment on this clone: Its antigen is not identified.

Sequenced by immunoSEQ multiplex PCR; TCRdb stores in-frame clones only, minus some. Found here are about 1,700 clones, around 75% of them singletons; the top ten hold 4.4%. Germline trimming cut 6 bases from V and 8 bases from J; bases unmatched to any gene: 15. CDR1 SEHNR and CDR2 FQNEAQ come from the germline V gene (reference sequence). This CDR3 comprises 15 residues. The sequenced sample was CD8+ T cells from blood cultured with allogeneic cells. The sequence was obtained from a human donor in good health. The chain employs TRBV7-9 and TRBJ1-1, with TRBD1 matching over 7 bases. The CDR3 loop is CASRSPSGTAKEAFF. CDR3 nucleotide sequence: TGTGCCAGCAGATCTCCATCAGGGACAGCAAAGGAAGCTTTCTTT.